The 10 T cell receptor beta chains listed next were all sequenced from one sample in a study of beta chain features in type 1 diabetes. The entirety of the isolated RNA underwent reverse transcription, so expressed TCRB transcripts were sequenced. Data came from immunoSEQ multiplex PCR; TCRdb stores just in-frame clones and leaves some out. This table has 390,000 or so clones, around 13% appearing once. Source material: naive CD4+ T cells from blood. The receptors derive from a man aged 25-40 years in good health.

The genes are TRBV6-1 and TRBJ2-4; 10 bases are shared with TRBD1. Germline loops: CDR1 MNHNS, CDR2 SASEGT. The CDR3 loop spans 15 amino acids. V shed 0 bases, J shed 9 bases, and the junction held 5 bases outside the gene matches. CDR3 nucleotides: TGTGCCAGCAGTGAAGCGAAGACAGGGGGCATCATTCAGTACTTC. This codes for CASSEAKTGGIIQYF.

The rearrangement joins TRBV5-6 to TRBJ1-6, with D perhaps matching TRBD1 (5 bases). The CDR3 spans 14 residues. Germline CDR1 reads SGHDT; CDR2 reads YYEEEE. The ends were cut back, 3 bases at V and 6 bases at J, with 10 bases in the middle. For the CDR3, the DNA is TGTGCCAGCAGCTCGGGACGGACTAATTCACCCCTCCACTTT. The encoded protein is CASSSGRTNSPLHF. The full variable domain, in which reference TRBV5-6 and TRBJ1-6 provide the parts outside the CDR3, is DAGVTQSPTHLIKTRGQQVTLRCSPKSGHDTVSWYQQALGQGPQFIFQYYEEEERQRGNFPDRFSGHQFPNYSSELNVNALLLGDSALYLCASSSGRTNSPLHFGNGTRLTVT.

The V gene is TRBV19, the J gene TRBJ1-5; D may be TRBD1 (5 bases). With 7 bases removed from V and 0 bases from J, the gap between germline ends came to 7 bases. CDR3 length: 13 amino acids. CDR1 is LNHDA and CDR2 is SQIVND in the germline V gene (reference sequence). The CDR3 sequence is CASTGYSNQPQHF. CDR3 nucleotides: TGTGCCAGTACAGGGTATAGCAATCAGCCCCAGCATTTT. Filled out from reference TRBV19 and TRBJ1-5, the complete variable domain reads DGGITQSPKYLFRKEGQNVTLSCEQNLNHDAMYWYRQDPGQGLRLIYYSQIVNDFQKGDIAEGYSVSREKKESFPLTVTSAQKNPTAFYLCASTGYSNQPQHFGDGTRLSIL.

V is TRBV27 and J is TRBJ2-1, with TRBD2 matching over 12 bases. The CDR3 covers 15 residues. J gave up 9 bases and V 7 bases, and 10 bases lay outside the gene matches. In germline, CDR1 is MNHEY, CDR2 SMNVEV (reference sequence). In DNA, the CDR3 is TGTGCCAGCAATCAGCTAGCGGGAGGGCCCCCTGAGCAGTTCTTC. Translation gives CASNQLAGGPPEQFF.

This rearrangement joins TRBV9 to TRBJ2-7, with 7 bases identical to TRBD2. CDR3 length: 13 residues. Germline loops: CDR1 SGDLS, CDR2 YYNGEE. V shed 1 base and J 3 bases; nucleotides not matched to a gene: 1. CDR3 amino acids: CASSVTGGYEQYF. The CDR3 region has the DNA TGTGCCAGCAGCGTAACGGGGGGCTACGAGCAGTACTTC. Full variable domain (missing parts from reference TRBV9 and TRBJ2-7): DSGVTQTPKHLITATGQRVTLRCSPRSGDLSVYWYQQSLDQGLQFLIQYYNGEERAKGNILERFSAQQFPDLHSELNLSSLELGDSALYFCASSVTGGYEQYFGPGTRLTVT.

This clone occurred once. CDR3: CASTPGLAVSSYEQYV. In DNA form, the CDR3 reads TGCGCCAGCACTCCGGGACTAGCGGTTAGCTCCTACGAGCAGTACGTC. The V and J genes are TRBV10-2 and TRBJ2-7, with 11 bases that match TRBD2. J gave up 0 bases and V 7 bases, and 8 bases lay outside the gene matches. This CDR3 spans 16 amino acids. Germline V gene lookup returns CDR1 WSHSY and CDR2 SAAADI.

The chain couples TRBV29-1 to TRBJ1-1; D is ambiguous. Trimming pared 4 bases from V and 3 bases from J, leaving 12 bases between. Germline V CDR1 and CDR2: SQVTM, ANQGSEA. This CDR3 is 13 amino acids long. The CDR3 DNA sequence: TGCAGCGTTGTGGAGGGCAGATACACTGAAGCTTTCTTT. This encodes CSVVEGRYTEAFF.

The genes are TRBV20-1 and TRBJ2-1, with 7 bases that match TRBD1. Per the germline V gene, CDR1 is DFQATT and CDR2 is SNEGSKA (reference sequence). Losses at the gene ends were 5 bases for V and 10 bases for J; bases not matched to a gene: 5. The CDR3 is 11 amino acids. Here the CDR3 DNA reads TGCAGTGCTTACAGGGGCAGGGAGCAGTTCTTC. It is translated as CSAYRGREQFF.

The chain recombines TRBV14 with TRBJ2-5; D is uncertain. CDR1 and CDR2 from the germline V gene are SGHDN and FVKESK. CDR3 length equals 14 residues. Trimming took off 2 bases at V and 9 bases at J, with 16 bases between the two ends. CDR3 amino acids: CASSQSQLGGAQYF. The CDR3 region has the DNA TGTGCCAGCAGCCAATCACAGCTGGGTGGTGCCCAGTACTTC. The variable domain in full, completed from reference TRBV14 and TRBJ2-5, reads EAGVTQFPSHSVIEKGQTVTLRCDPISGHDNLYWYRRVMGKEIKFLLHFVKESKQDESGMPNNRFLAERTGGTYSTLKVQPAELEDSGVYFCASSQSQLGGAQYFGPGTRLLVL.

This sequence joins TRBV19 and TRBJ1-1; D might be TRBD1 (6 bases). The CDR3 runs to 13 residues. The V and J ends lost 4 bases and 10 bases respectively, with 16 bases between them. CDR1 is LNHDA, CDR2 SQIVND, per germline (reference sequence). The CDR3 bases are TGTGCCAGTAGTAGGGACAACGTCCTTGGAGCTTTCTTT. Translating it yields CASSRDNVLGAFF.